Sequencing of this T cell receptor (beta chain) was carried out in a study of blood T cells in healthy people across ages. Trimming took 5 bases from V and 4 from J, leaving 15 bases between them. CDR3 length: 15 amino acids. The germline CDR1 and CDR2 sequences are SGHVS and FQNEAQ. The use of a sample-barcoded 5' primer and a J-beta primer mix characterized a second PCR of 7 to 11 cycles. TCRdb redid the calling of the 5' RACE reads with MiXCR, one entry per CDR3 protein. The data hold 1.5 million to 1.8 million distinct CDR3 sequences, with under 55% observed a single time. The sequencing sample was made of blood. J is TRBJ1-5 and V is TRBV7-8, with no clear D. The TCR originated in a woman under 30 in good health. In DNA form, the CDR3 reads TGTGCCAGCAGCCCCCCGGAGTCGGCTAATCAGCCCCAGCATTTT. Amino acid sequence: CASSPPESANQPQHF.